The present T cell receptor beta chain was sequenced within a study of response to subunit inactivated influenza vaccine. TCRdb passed the RT-PCR reads through MiXCR, listing each CDR3 protein once. Here the sample spans hundreds of thousands of distinct CDR3 sequences, about 15% being singletons. Looked up from germline, CDR1 is LGHDT and CDR2 is YNNKEL (reference sequence). V shed 4 bases and J shed 5 bases, with 11 bases lying between them. The CDR3 loop spans 13 amino acids. The sequence was obtained from a man aged 50 or older who received an inactivated influenza vaccine. The sample was PBMCs from blood, taken 14 days before vaccination. The chain combines TRBV3-1 with TRBJ2-5; D not certain. This CDR3 reads CASSPRRAETQYF. The CDR3 DNA reads as TGTGCCAGCAGCCCCCGACGGGCCGAGACCCAGTACTTC.